The clone carrying this TCR beta chain was detected many times. Antigen unknown. The data belong to a study of T-cell reconstitution after alpha-beta-depleted transplantation in children. Findings of the study overall: A year had passed since transplant, and T-cell counts and diversity by then came mostly from newly produced T cells.

As it was prepared, the TCRbeta library received unique molecular identifiers. TCRdb ran MiXCR on the PCR reads and lists one entry per CDR3 protein. The top ten hold about a sixth of the sample, which has around 100,000 distinct CDR3 sequences, about 6.8% seen once. The CDR3 has 16 residues. Trimming at V came to 3 bases and at J to 2 bases, leaving 1 base not matched to a gene. Germline CDR1 reads MRHNA; CDR2 reads SNTAGT. The receptor comes from a boy younger than 10 with acute lymphoblastic leukemia, due to receive a stem cell transplant. This chain connects TRBV6-4 to TRBJ2-1, with 13 bases aligning to TRBD2. The sample consisted of PBMCs, taken before TCRalphabeta/CD19-depleted stem cell transplant. CDR3 sequence: CASSELAGGPYNEQFF. The DNA of the CDR3 is TGTGCCAGCAGTGAACTAGCGGGGGGGCCCTACAATGAGCAGTTCTTC.